This TCR beta chain is drawn from a study of PD-1 blockade in classical Hodgkin lymphoma. Regarding the study as a whole: Similar baseline diversity was found in complete responders and newly diagnosed patients. Patients excluded were those beginning nivolumab under 1 year after ASCT.

Time point described: cycle 4 day 1 (C4D1), after six to seven weeks of nivolumab. All patients relapsed after autologous stem cell transplantation, and brentuximab vedotin exposure varied. As for this clone: Antigen: not known.

Data came from immunoSEQ multiplex PCR; TCRdb stores just in-frame clones and leaves some out. The data show fewer than 25,000 clones, with nearly 80% seen just once and about 7.2% held by the top ten. Germline CDR1 reads SGHNT; CDR2 reads YYREEE (reference sequence). The CDR3 has 14 amino acids. Deletions cut 2 bases from V and 4 bases from J, with 12 bases between. The J gene is TRBJ1-1, the V gene TRBV5-4, with D perhaps matching TRBD1 (6 bases). The source material was peripheral blood mononuclear cells (PBMCs), sampled before the fourth cycle of nivolumab. This TCR came from a human donor with classical Hodgkin lymphoma. The CDR3 bases are TGTGCCAGCAGCTTCGCCACAGGGACCACTGAAGCTTTCTTT. Translated: CASSFATGTTEAFF.